This T cell receptor beta chain was sequenced during a study of cytomegalovirus exposure and HLA in healthy donors. The study ran its PCR with 60 Vbeta and 13 Jbeta primers. TCRdb keeps only in-frame clones here, not all; method: immunoSEQ multiplex PCR. The table has under 150,000 clones, around 83% seen once. The CDR3 is 16 residues long. Trimming removed 5 bases from V and 7 bases from J; junction bases left unmatched: 14. CDR1 is SGDLS and CDR2 is YYNGEE in the germline V gene. The TCR comes from a girl aged 2 to 10 in good health and CMV-seronegative. The specimen sequenced was PBMCs. The chain uses TRBV9 and TRBJ2-7; the match to TRBD1 covers 11 bases. CDR3 in DNA: TGTGCCAGCAGTCACTCCCCGGGACAGGGGGAAGTGGAGCAGTACTTC. It translates to CASSHSPGQGEVEQYF.